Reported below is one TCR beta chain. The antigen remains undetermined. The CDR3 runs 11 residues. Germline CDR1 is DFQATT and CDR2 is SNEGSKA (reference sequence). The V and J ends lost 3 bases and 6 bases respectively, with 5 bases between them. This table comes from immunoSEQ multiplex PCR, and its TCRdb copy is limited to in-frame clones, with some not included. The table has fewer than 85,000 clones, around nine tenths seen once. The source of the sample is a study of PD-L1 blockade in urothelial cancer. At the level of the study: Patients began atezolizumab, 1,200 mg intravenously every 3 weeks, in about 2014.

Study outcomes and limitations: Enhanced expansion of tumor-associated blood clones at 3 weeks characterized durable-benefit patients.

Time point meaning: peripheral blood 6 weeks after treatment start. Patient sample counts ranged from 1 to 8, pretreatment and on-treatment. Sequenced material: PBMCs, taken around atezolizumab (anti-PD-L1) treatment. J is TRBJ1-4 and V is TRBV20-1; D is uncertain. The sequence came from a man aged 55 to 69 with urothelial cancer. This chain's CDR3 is CSAREDEKLFF. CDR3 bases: TGCAGTGCTAGGGAGGATGAAAAACTGTTTTTT.